Sequencing of this T cell receptor beta chain was carried out in a study of T-cell memory formation after mild COVID-19. Comment on this clonotype: Its specificity is unknown.

V shed 8 bases and J shed 0 bases, with 11 bases lying between them. Germline assignment: CDR1 SNHLY and CDR2 FYNNEI. The CDR3 runs 14 residues. Constant-segment primers served in 5'RACE that generated TCR alpha and TCR beta cDNA libraries bearing sample barcodes and UMIs. TCRdb called the 5' RACE reads again in MiXCR, with one record for every CDR3 protein. Here the sample spans about 390,000 distinct CDR3 sequences, under 25% being singletons. Study-wide findings and caveats: Contracting clones localized mainly to CM and EM when CD4+ and mainly to EMRA when CD8+.

This sequence joins TRBV2 and TRBJ2-1; D perhaps matches TRBD2 (6 bases). Sequencing used PBMCs or a T cell subset sorted from them (not recorded which). The receptor comes from an adult woman who had mild COVID-19 (a few samples of this study predate the infection). Cell type and time point are not known. The DNA of the CDR3 is TGTGCCAGCTCCGGGACTTACTCCTACAATGAGCAGTTCTTC. Protein sequence: CASSGTYSYNEQFF.